These T cell receptor beta chains were read from a single sample in a study of CD8 T cells in ankylosing spondylitis. TCRdb itself ran the 5' RACE reads through MiXCR, one entry per CDR3 protein. Among about 700,000 distinct CDR3 sequences listed, 15% to 20% were seen once. Sequences were obtained from blood, either unsorted or a sorted T cell fraction (not recorded which). The receptors come from a male donor with ankylosing spondylitis. CDR3s include the opening cysteine and the closing phenylalanine or tryptophan. A D gene is named only where the DNA matches it firmly. Where a row states a size, it is once, few, many or the class of an expanded clone; other rows omit it.

D gene,clone size,V gene,J gene,CDR3 DNA,CDR3 protein
-,-,TRBV20-1,TRBJ2-2,TGCAGTGCTAGAGATAGGGAGCGACCCCTCCCCGGGGAGCTGTTTTTT,CSARDRERPLPGELFF
-,-,TRBV27,TRBJ1-6,TGTGCCAGCAGTTTATCCCCGAGCTCCTATAATTCACCCCTCCACTTT,CASSLSPSSYNSPLHF
-,once,TRBV23-1,TRBJ2-3,TGCGCCAGCAGTCAATCGTGCCCCATCAGGGCAGATACGCAGTATTTT,CASSQSCPIRADTQYF
-,few,TRBV20-1,TRBJ2-5,TGCAGTGCTAGAAGAGGGGGTGGAGAGACCCAGTACTTC,CSARRGGGETQYF
TRBD2,-,TRBV12-3/TRBV12-4,TRBJ2-1,TGTGCCAGCAGTTTAGGGGGCGGGGGGGCTAAAGTGCAGTTCTTC,CASSLGGGGAKVQFF
-,few,TRBV2,TRBJ2-7,TGTGCCAGCAGTGAAGGCAGAGGGAGCTCCTACGAGCAGTACTTC,CASSEGRGSSYEQYF
TRBD2,-,TRBV19,TRBJ2-1,TGTGCCAGTAGGGCTCCAGCGGGGGGGAACCCATACAATGAGCAGTTCTTC,CASRAPAGGNPYNEQFF
TRBD1,-,TRBV5-1,TRBJ2-1,TGCGCCAGCAGCTCAAGCGACAGGGACCTGTACAATGAGCAGTTCTTC,CASSSSDRDLYNEQFF
TRBD1,few,TRBV15,TRBJ2-1,TGTGCCACCAGCGATGGACAGGGGGCTTGGGAGCAGTTCTTC,CATSDGQGAWEQFF
TRBD1,-,TRBV5-4,TRBJ2-3,TGTGCCAGCAGCCAGGGACAGGGCTTTTACACAGATACGCAGTATTTT,CASSQGQGFYTDTQYF
-,-,TRBV7-9,TRBJ2-1,TGTGCCAGCAGCTTAGCCTTGACTGAAAATGAGCAGTTCTTC,CASSLALTENEQFF
-,-,TRBV5-8,TRBJ2-1,TGTGCCAGCAGCTTGCGTATAGGTGAGCAGTTCTTC,CASSLRIGEQFF
-,-,TRBV20-1,TRBJ2-1,TGCAGTGCCCCGGTATACAATGAGCAGTTCTTC,CSAPVYNEQFF
TRBD2,few,TRBV6-1,TRBJ2-3,TGTGCCAGCAGTCCCCTAGCGGGGGGAGATACGCAGTATTTT,CASSPLAGGDTQYF
-,-,TRBV20-1,TRBJ2-2,TGCAGTGCTCTTGACAGGCTGAACACCGGGGAGCTGTTTTTT,CSALDRLNTGELFF
-,-,TRBV29-1,TRBJ2-5,TGCAGCGTTGTACAGGCGTCGGAGACCCAGTACTTC,CSVVQASETQYF
-,few,TRBV12-3/TRBV12-4,TRBJ2-2,TGTGCCAGCAGTCCCCGACTAGAGGTGGACACCGGGGAGCTGTTTTTT,CASSPRLEVDTGELFF
-,-,TRBV6-5,TRBJ2-3,TGTGCCAGCAGTTACTCCGAGGGGGGCACAGATACGCAGTATTTT,CASSYSEGGTDTQYF
-,-,TRBV15,TRBJ2-2,TGTGCCACCAGCAGAGATTGGGGGTCCGGGGAGCTGTTTTTT,CATSRDWGSGELFF
-,few,TRBV20-1,TRBJ2-7,TGCAGTGCGATGGACAGCTACTACGAGCAGTACTTC,CSAMDSYYEQYF
TRBD2,-,TRBV7-9,TRBJ2-1,TGTGCCAGCAGCTTAAATGCGGGCGGGAGAGGGTACAATGAGCAGTTCTTC,CASSLNAGGRGYNEQFF
-,few,TRBV14,TRBJ1-1,TGTGCCAGCAGCCAATCGGGTCTCATCAGGCAAACCGGCGCTTTCTTT,CASSQSGLIRQTGAFF
TRBD2,-,TRBV6-4,TRBJ2-1,TGTGCCAGCAGTATTCTAGCGGGAGATTGGGTTGAGCAGTTCTTC,CASSILAGDWVEQFF
TRBD1,few,TRBV7-9,TRBJ1-2,TGTGCCAGCCAGTCGAGGACAGGGCCCGACTATGGCTACACCTTC,CASQSRTGPDYGYTF
-,-,TRBV7-7,TRBJ2-1,TGTGCTAGCAGCGCTGGTGGGAGCTCCTACAATGAGCAGTTCTTC,CASSAGGSSYNEQFF
TRBD1,-,TRBV2,TRBJ2-2,TGTGCCAGCAGCCGCACAGGGGGCGGCACCGGGGAGCTGTTTTTT,CASSRTGGGTGELFF
-,-,TRBV15,TRBJ2-7,TGTGCCACCAGCGGCGGAAGTACCTCCTACGAGCAGTACTTC,CATSGGSTSYEQYF
TRBD1,-,TRBV2,TRBJ1-1,TGTGCCAGCAGCCGGGACAGCCGAGAATTT,CASSRDSREF
TRBD2,few,TRBV5-5,TRBJ2-1,TGTGCCAGCAGCTCGCCCAGCGGGAACAATGAGCAGTTCTTC,CASSSPSGNNEQFF
TRBD2,-,TRBV3-1,TRBJ2-1,TGTGCCAGCAGTAACATAGCGGGGGGTTTCAATGAGCAGTTCTTC,CASSNIAGGFNEQFF
-,few,TRBV7-3,TRBJ2-1,TGTGCCAGCAGCTCGACTAGCTACAATGAGCAGTTCTTC,CASSSTSYNEQFF
-,once,TRBV3-1,TRBJ2-1,TGTGCCAGCAGCCAAGTCGTCGCCGGGGAATCGTCTGCCGAGAACAATGAGCAGTTCTTC,CASSQVVAGESSAENNEQFF
-,-,TRBV3-1,TRBJ2-2,TGTGCCAGCAGCCAAGATACGAGGGGGCTGTTTTTT,CASSQDTRGLFF
-,few,TRBV20-1,TRBJ1-1,TGCAGTGCTAGAGAAGGCGGCGCCGGAGCTTTCTTT,CSAREGGAGAFF
TRBD1,-,TRBV7-9,TRBJ2-5,TGTGCCAGCAGCTCTCGGGACAGACCCCAAGAGACCCAGTACTTC,CASSSRDRPQETQYF
-,-,TRBV6-1,TRBJ2-3,TGTGCCAGCAGGCGCGGCGTAGAGGCAGATACGCAGTATTTT,CASRRGVEADTQYF
-,few,TRBV20-1,TRBJ2-1,TGCAGTGCTACACCGGCTAGCGAGGGCTATGAGCAGTTCTTC,CSATPASEGYEQFF
-,-,TRBV27,TRBJ1-1,TGTGCCAGCAGTTTATTAGGGGCGCGCACTGAAGCTTTCTTT,CASSLLGARTEAFF
TRBD2,few,TRBV10-3,TRBJ2-2,TGTGCCATCAGTGAGCCAGCGGGGACGAACACCGGGGAGCTGTTTTTT,CAISEPAGTNTGELFF
TRBD1,few,TRBV27,TRBJ2-1,TGTGCCAGCCGTTTTTTCGGGACAGACAATGAGCAGTTCTTC,CASRFFGTDNEQFF
-,-,TRBV2,TRBJ1-3,TGTGCCTGCTTAGGGAGCTCTGGAAACACCATATATTTT,CACLGSSGNTIYF
-,few,TRBV12-3/TRBV12-4,TRBJ2-3,TGTGCCAGCAGTCGGTCCGCAGATACGCAGTATTTT,CASSRSADTQYF
-,-,TRBV4-2,TRBJ2-7,TGTGCCAGCAGCCAAGAGGGGACGGACTCCTACGAGCAGTACTTC,CASSQEGTDSYEQYF
TRBD2,few,TRBV4-3,TRBJ2-3,TGCGCCAGCAGCCAACAGAGACGATCGGGTCTAGCGGGAGTCCCAGATACGCAGTATTTT,CASSQQRRSGLAGVPDTQYF
TRBD2,many,TRBV7-2,TRBJ2-3,TGTGCCAGCAGCTTAGTTGGCGCGGGGGGGCCAGATACGCAGTATTTT,CASSLVGAGGPDTQYF
-,-,TRBV20-1,TRBJ2-7,TGCAGTGCCCCCCGCACCACAGGGTTCTACGAGCAGTACTTC,CSAPRTTGFYEQYF